This T cell receptor beta chain comes out of a study of T-cell reconstitution after alpha-beta-depleted transplantation in children. Broader study findings: T-cell counts and diversity at one year following transplant were attributed mainly to newly produced T cells. Reportedly, alpha-beta T cells present about two months post-transplant originated from several hundred expanded clones of graft origin. Certain patients had high TCRbeta diversity at day 60, and it came from recipient T cells and thymic progenitors that survived.

V was clipped by 7 bases and J by 3 bases, with 16 bases between them. The CDR3 runs 14 residues. In this sample, this clonotype turned up a few times. The target antigen is unknown. As it was prepared, the TCRbeta library received unique molecular identifiers. Each CDR3 protein is one row after TCRdb ran MiXCR on the PCR reads. The repertoire includes 130,000 or so distinct CDR3 sequences, 8% to 10% of them detected once, and approximately 25% sits in the top ten. V usage is TRBV12-3 or TRBV12-4 and J usage is TRBJ2-7; D is uncertain. Here the sequenced sample was PBMCs, mostly from graft donor cells, taken 180 days after TCRalphabeta/CD19-depleted stem cell transplant. The receptor's source is a girl less than two years old who had a stem cell transplant for combined immunodeficiency, so the T cells may come from the graft donor. The CDR3 DNA sequence: TGTGCCAGCACCGGCAATGAAGTTATCTACGAGCAGTACTTC. This gives the protein CASTGNEVIYEQYF.